This TCR beta chain was profiled in a study of CD8 T cells in Susac syndrome. Overall study context: Clinical remission applied to under ten sequenced Susac syndrome patients, and five or six had active disease.

Reverse transcription of roughly 0.45 to 1 ug RNA used random hexamers. Via MiXCR, TCRdb re-called the immunoSEQ multiplex PCR reads, giving one row per CDR3 protein. This sample has approximately 180,000 distinct CDR3 sequences, with roughly nine tenths found just once. The J segment lost 7 bases and the V segment lost 5 bases, leaving 4 bases of the junction unmatched. The length of the CDR3 is 14 residues. The specimen was CD4+ T cells from PBMCs. The V gene is TRBV12-3 or TRBV12-4, the J gene TRBJ1-6, with 8 bases matching TRBD1. This receptor was identified in a human donor with Susac syndrome. The DNA of the CDR3 is TGTGCCAGCAGTACAGGGGGAACAAATTCACCCCTCCACTTT. Residues: CASSTGGTNSPLHF.